The entry below describes one T cell receptor (beta chain). The antigen is not known. The sample is drawn from a study of Ad26.COV2.S vaccination and SARS-CoV-2 variants. Overall study context: Sample donor was a member of the COV1001 Ad26.COV2.S trial arm. Dosing was one shot or two shots 56 days apart. Study outcomes and limitations: Total T cell responses may have been underestimated by the TCR breadth and depth analyses. Vaccine recipients posted higher spike-specific TCR breadth than their placebo counterparts.

Method: immunoSEQ multiplex PCR; TCRdb's copy keeps in-frame clones and lacks some. The sample holds some 480,000 clones, roughly 87% seen once. The treatment was: around 19 received Ad26.COV2.S at low or high dose, single or two shots; about 5 received placebo; per-sample allocation not given. Sample collection was performed on day 63 after the first vaccine or placebo injection. Specimen: peripheral blood, collected in a trial of Ad26.COV2.S vaccine versus placebo. The origin of this receptor is a person aged 18-65 years who received the Ad26.COV2.S COVID-19 vaccine or a placebo.

The CDR3 nucleotides are TGTGCCAGCAGCCACCCGCGGGGGCCCGATGGCTACACCTTC. This translates into CASSHPRGPDGYTF. The chain recombines TRBV7-2 with TRBJ1-2; possibly TRBD1 for D (6 bases). V gave up 5 bases and J gave up 6 bases, with 16 bases separating them. There are 14 residues in the CDR3. Germline assignment: CDR1 SGHTA and CDR2 FQGNSA.